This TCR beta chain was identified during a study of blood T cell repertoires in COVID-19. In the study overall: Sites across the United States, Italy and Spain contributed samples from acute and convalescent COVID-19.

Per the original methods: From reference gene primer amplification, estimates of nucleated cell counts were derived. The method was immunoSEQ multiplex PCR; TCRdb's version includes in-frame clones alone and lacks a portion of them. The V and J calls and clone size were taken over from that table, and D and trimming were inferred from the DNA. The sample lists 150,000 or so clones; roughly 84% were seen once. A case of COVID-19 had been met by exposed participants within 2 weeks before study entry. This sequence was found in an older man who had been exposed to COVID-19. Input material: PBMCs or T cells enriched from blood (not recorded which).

The CDR3 DNA is TGTGCCAGCCCCCCAGCGGGAAAGGGAGGAGATACGCAGTATTTT. Protein sequence: CASPPAGKGGDTQYF. V is TRBV7-2 and J is TRBJ2-3, with TRBD2 identical over 7 bases. The CDR3 consists of 15 residues. Unmatched junction bases numbered 13, after V lost 8 bases and J lost 5 bases. Germline values: CDR1 SGHTA, CDR2 FQGNSA.